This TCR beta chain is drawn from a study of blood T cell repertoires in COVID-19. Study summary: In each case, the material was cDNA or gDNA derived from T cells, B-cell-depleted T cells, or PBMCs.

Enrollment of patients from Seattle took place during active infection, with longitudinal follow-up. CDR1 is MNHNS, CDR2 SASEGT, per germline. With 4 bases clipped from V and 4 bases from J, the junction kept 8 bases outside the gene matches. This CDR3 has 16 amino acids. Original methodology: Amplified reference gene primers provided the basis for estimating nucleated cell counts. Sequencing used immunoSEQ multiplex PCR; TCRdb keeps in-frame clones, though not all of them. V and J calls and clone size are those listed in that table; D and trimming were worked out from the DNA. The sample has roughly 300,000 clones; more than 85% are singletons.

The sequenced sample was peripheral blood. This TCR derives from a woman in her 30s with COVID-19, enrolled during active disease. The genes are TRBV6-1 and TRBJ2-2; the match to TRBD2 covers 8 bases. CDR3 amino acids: CASSGGLVGGTGELFF. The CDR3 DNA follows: TGTGCCAGCAGTGGGGGACTAGTTGGGGGCACCGGGGAGCTGTTTTTT.